This T cell receptor (beta chain) stems from a study of blood T cell repertoires in COVID-19. Study at large: Samples representing acute and convalescent COVID-19 were sourced from the United States, Italy and Spain.

Study processing details: Amplified reference gene primers provided the basis for estimating nucleated cell counts. Produced via immunoSEQ multiplex PCR; TCRdb's table is partial and in-frame only. The DNA was the basis for D and trimming; V, J and clone size are from that table. The table records some 400,000 clones, around 87% of them present only once. Germline CDR1 is MDHEN and CDR2 is SYDVKM. Deletions cut 2 bases from V and 6 bases from J, with 5 bases between. This CDR3 comprises 12 residues. A remark on this clone: The same CDR3 can be traced to other DNA sequences in this sample.

This sequence joins TRBV28 and TRBJ2-1, with D uncertain. The source is a man aged 25-45 years who had recovered from COVID-19. The sequenced sample consisted of PBMCs or T cells enriched from blood (not recorded which). The CDR3: CASSLSVNEQFF. Written as DNA, the CDR3 is TGTGCCAGCAGTTTAAGCGTCAATGAGCAGTTCTTC.